The rows below give T cell receptor beta chains drawn from one sample of a study of radiation and T cells in renal cell carcinoma. Sequenced by immunoSEQ multiplex PCR; TCRdb stores in-frame clones only, minus some. The data contain approximately 170,000 clones, 88% of them singletons. Sequenced here: blood, sampled from a patient whose treatment included radiotherapy and nephrectomy. The receptors come from a woman between 45 and 60 years old with renal cell carcinoma. Both conserved end residues are part of each CDR3. A D gene is named only where the DNA matches it firmly. A clone size is listed for some rows: how often the clone was seen (once, few, many), or a class if it is expanded.

d_gene	v_gene	j_gene	abundance	CDR3aa	CDR3nt
.	TRBV25-1	TRBJ2-4	.	CASSPPRGGIDIQYF	TGTGCCAGCAGTCCTCCCAGGGGGGGGATAGACATTCAGTACTTC
.	TRBV4-1	TRBJ1-2	.	CASSQALSQGSGYTF	TGCGCCAGCAGCCAAGCCCTCAGCCAAGGGAGCGGCTACACCTTC
.	TRBV19	TRBJ2-5	.	CASSLSVVETQYF	TGTGCCAGTAGTCTTAGCGTGGTAGAGACCCAGTACTTC
TRBD1	TRBV7-6	TRBJ2-7	.	CASSGGQSYEQYF	TGTGCCAGCAGCGGGGGACAGTCCTACGAGCAGTACTTC
.	TRBV29-1	TRBJ1-3	.	CSGRTDGNTIYF	TGCAGCGGACGGACGGATGGAAACACCATATATTTT
.	TRBV5-1	TRBJ2-7	.	CASSLGGREGYEQYF	TGCGCCAGCAGCTTGGGGGGACGGGAAGGATACGAGCAGTACTTC
.	TRBV5-1	TRBJ1-1	.	CASARSGINTEAFF	TGCGCCAGCGCCAGATCAGGGATCAACACTGAAGCTTTCTTT
.	TRBV5-4	TRBJ2-5	.	CASRGGGAETQYF	TGTGCCAGCAGAGGCGGTGGGGCGGAGACCCAGTACTTC
TRBD1	TRBV6-5	TRBJ2-7	.	CASSKDRVTYEQYF	TGTGCCAGCAGTAAAGACAGGGTCACCTACGAGCAGTACTTC
TRBD1	TRBV16	TRBJ2-1	.	CASSPRTGGDEQFF	TGTGCCAGCAGCCCCCGGACAGGGGGCGATGAGCAGTTCTTC
TRBD2	TRBV15	TRBJ2-1	.	CATSSAASGGSYNEQFF	TGTGCCACCAGCTCCGCGGCTAGCGGGGGCTCCTACAATGAGCAGTTCTTC
TRBD1	TRBV6-5	TRBJ1-5	.	CASSTGAGNQPQHF	TGTGCCAGCAGCACAGGGGCAGGCAATCAGCCCCAGCATTTT
.	TRBV7-8	TRBJ1-5	.	CASSSGGGGLGQPQHF	TGTGCCAGCTCCTCTGGGGGTGGGGGGTTAGGTCAGCCCCAGCATTTT
TRBD1	TRBV5-4	TRBJ1-1	.	CASSLGTVRGMNTEAFF	TGTGCCAGCAGCCTAGGGACAGTCAGGGGGATGAACACTGAAGCTTTCTTT
.	TRBV13	TRBJ2-3	.	CASSLPEVPDTQYF	TGTGCCAGCAGCCTGCCGGAAGTTCCGGATACGCAGTATTTT
.	TRBV5-1	TRBJ2-5	.	CASSLDLRWGETQYF	TGCGCCAGCAGCTTGGATCTGAGGTGGGGGGAGACCCAGTACTTC
.	TRBV7-2	TRBJ1-1	once	CASSLGLGQGEAFF	TGTGCCAGCAGCTTAGGGCTCGGGCAGGGCGAAGCTTTCTTT
TRBD1	TRBV5-4	TRBJ1-1	once	CASRGDSPQDTEAFF	TGTGCCAGCAGGGGGGACAGTCCTCAAGACACTGAAGCTTTCTTT
.	TRBV2	TRBJ1-2	.	CASSEGVGSAYGYTF	TGTGCCAGCAGTGAGGGGGTAGGGTCGGCCTATGGCTACACCTTC
.	TRBV7-2	TRBJ1-3	.	CASSLGPSSGNTIYF	TGTGCCAGCAGCTTAGGTCCGAGCTCTGGAAACACCATATATTTT
TRBD1	TRBV29-1	TRBJ2-5	.	CSMRTGATQETQYF	TGCAGCATGCGGACAGGGGCTACCCAAGAGACCCAGTACTTC
.	TRBV5-1	TRBJ2-2	once	CASSSGTPNTGELFF	TGCGCCAGCAGCTCTGGGACACCAAACACCGGGGAGCTGTTTTTT
.	TRBV15	TRBJ1-3	once	CATSRDSSGGNTIYF	TGTGCCACCAGCAGAGATAGTAGCGGTGGAAACACCATATATTTT
.	TRBV7-8	TRBJ1-6	.	CASSPRTAGDSPLHF	TGTGCCAGCAGCCCCAGGACGGCCGGAGATTCACCCCTCCACTTT
.	TRBV5-1	TRBJ2-3	once	CASSLEGSTDTQYF	TGCGCCAGCAGCTTGGAGGGTAGCACAGATACGCAGTATTTT
TRBD1	TRBV5-1	TRBJ2-2	.	CASGTGATGELFF	TGCGCCAGCGGCACAGGGGCTACCGGGGAGCTGTTTTTT
.	TRBV6-6	TRBJ2-3	.	CASSYDGFDTQYF	TGTGCCAGCAGTTACGACGGATTTGATACGCAGTATTTT
TRBD1	TRBV7-8	TRBJ2-7	.	CASSSGTGSEQYF	TGTGCCAGCAGCAGCGGGACAGGGAGCGAGCAGTACTTC
TRBD1	TRBV6-5	TRBJ1-3	.	CASRPDRAPGNTIYF	TGTGCCAGCAGACCCGACAGGGCCCCTGGAAACACCATATATTTT
.	TRBV5-5	TRBJ2-7	.	CASSFHRDLSEQYF	TGTGCCAGCAGCTTCCACAGGGATCTCAGCGAGCAGTACTTC
.	TRBV6-5	TRBJ2-5	.	CASSYSRPGYGTQYF	TGTGCCAGCAGTTACTCCAGGCCTGGGTATGGGACCCAGTACTTC
TRBD2	TRBV7-2	TRBJ2-7	.	CASSFTGTSESHEQYF	TGTGCCAGCAGCTTTACCGGGACTAGCGAGTCCCACGAGCAGTACTTC
TRBD1	TRBV7-6	TRBJ2-1	.	CASQLGIGTAPSYNEQFF	TGTGCCAGTCAGCTCGGCATCGGGACAGCTCCCTCCTACAATGAGCAGTTCTTC
TRBD1	TRBV7-2	TRBJ2-6	.	CASSDRGLSANVLTF	TGTGCCAGCAGCGACAGGGGCCTCTCGGCCAACGTCCTGACTTTC
.	TRBV27	TRBJ2-1	.	CASRAGGLNEQFF	TGTGCCAGCAGGGCAGGGGGGCTCAATGAGCAGTTCTTC
.	TRBV2	TRBJ1-2	.	CASSARVNYGYTF	TGTGCCAGCAGTGCCCGGGTCAACTATGGCTACACCTTC
.	TRBV6-1	TRBJ2-7	.	CASTSVYEQYF	TGTGCCAGCACTTCGGTCTACGAGCAGTACTTC
.	TRBV2	TRBJ1-5	once	CASRGDRPHQPQHF	TGTGCCAGCAGGGGAGACAGGCCCCATCAGCCCCAGCATTTT
.	TRBV7-9	TRBJ1-2	.	CASSLIHRGNYGYTF	TGTGCCAGCAGCTTAATTCATAGGGGTAACTATGGCTACACCTTC
TRBD2	TRBV2	TRBJ2-4	.	CASSESGAIQYF	TGTGCCAGCAGCGAAAGCGGGGCCATTCAGTACTTC